The T cell receptor beta chain described here comes from a study of human T cells and chemical hapten exposure (dated by TCRdb to the early 2020s). Some background on the complete study: For sensitization, 2% DPC in acetone was applied to a roughly 2 cm by roughly 2 cm area of upper inner arm skin. In alopecia patients, the study followed how the peripheral blood TCR repertoire changed in vivo over primary and secondary sensitization to diphenylcyclopropenone (DPC), a hapten. The mostly female patient cohort included alopecia areata with under or over 50% scalp involvement, alopecia totalis and alopecia universalis. Patch testing on the upper back used Finn chambers containing 0.01% DPC, with scoring done after 6 days according to International Contact Dermatitis Research Group standards. Libraries were pooled for sequencing, and per-sample TCR yields varied mainly because of small differences in library volumes within the pool. Blood was sampled from patients pre-sensitization (week 0) and at 2, 6 and about 24 weeks after DPC sensitization. Throughout the study period of roughly 24 weeks, patients also received therapeutic DPC doses to the scalp every week. Blood for TCR sequencing was provided by twenty-nine alopecia patients at one to four time points (pre-sensitization, 2, 6 and 24 weeks). Study-level results and caveats: Because every patient had alopecia, a presumed autoimmune disease, the patients' immune response might differ from that of healthy individuals. Compared with pre-sensitization or healthy control sets, expanded TCRs formed significantly more large CDR3 similarity clusters, which is consistent with antigen-driven responses. Patch test score correlated positively with the number of PT1 expanded TCRs, reaching significance at thresholds 8, 16 and 32 but not at 4. No change with DPC sensitization was found in the number of TCRs above 1 in 1000 frequency, and no evidence of global repertoire structure alterations was found. Repeated subsampling changed both the strength of the expansion versus patch-test correlation and the threshold at which the correlation became significant.

Reading the label with the study, this specimen's time point is: patch test 2, 6 weeks after DPC sensitization. The treatment or condition label, read with the paper, signifies: therapeutic diphenylcyclopropenone sensitization with weekly scalp DPC. Blood at each patch-test visit was drawn before the patch test was applied. Patients were considered eligible if aged 18 to 70, diagnosed with alopecia and deemed suitable for DPC therapy, and patients were excluded if pregnant. Total RNA was extracted from unfractionated whole blood collected in Tempus Blood RNA tubes. The sample holds a few counts of this clonotype. No antigen is known for it. The input lacks base qualities; no much larger clone sits a single base away. The receptor library was made with RACE. For sequencing, a NextSeq 500 was employed. Library preparation attached unique molecular identifiers to individual cDNA molecules for quantitative, reproducible TCR counting. For every blood RNA sample, sequencing covered both the TCR alpha and TCR beta chains. On the authors' methods: Samples had a median of roughly 87,000 TCRs, with a range from roughly 23,224 to 700,000. The Decombinator software suite was used to annotate V, J and CDR3 in the TCR reads. For the PS versus PT1 abundance plots, all samples were subsampled to the same number of TCRs (28,000). Expanded TCRs were defined as absent before sensitization and observed at least eight times at the 2-week time point. Using fastp at Q25 and MiXCR, TCRdb reprocessed the public reads and kept productive beta chains. Rows matching on CDR3 protein sequence are summarized as one entry with the most common DNA and genes. The V and J calls reflect TCRdb's pipeline rather than the authors' work. In all, the sample holds more than 70,000 distinct CDR3 sequences, and roughly 12% of those were seen once. Approximately 1.4% of the sample is held by the ten biggest clonotypes.

The junction shows trimming of 2 bases on V and 5 bases on J, plus 10 bases between the germline ends. From the cysteine through the phenylalanine, the CDR3 covers 13 amino acids. Here the CDR3 DNA is all that survives: 39 bases in frame from base 1. The germline V gene (reference sequence) supplies CDR1 SEHNR and CDR2 FQNEAQ. The receptor chain draws on TRBV7-9 and TRBJ2-7, with no confident D gene call. The specimen was whole blood, collected in connection with sensitization to the hapten diphenylcyclopropenone (DPC). The sequence was collected from a man aged 18 to 29 with alopecia areata. Some clones in this sample may be carry-over from other donors' samples. This receptor has the CDR3 CASSLLQKHEQYF. Here is the DNA: TGTGCCAGCAGCTTACTGCAGAAGCACGAGCAGTACTTC.